Sequencing of this T cell receptor beta chain was carried out in a study of T cell clonotyping in hematopoietic cell transplantation. Study-wide results and caveats: Without cell sorting, CD4 versus CD8 contributions remain unresolved. After transplant, recipient diversity fell while pathologically expanded clonotypes grew through day 180.

Samples: about 28 days before transplant, then days 30, 100 and 180 after. Points on this clone: Its matching antigen is unknown.

The CDR3 is made up of 13 amino acids. Unmatched junction bases numbered 4, after V lost 7 bases and J lost 4 bases. In germline, CDR1 is SGHVS, CDR2 FQNEAQ. Sequencing used immunoSEQ multiplex PCR; TCRdb keeps in-frame clones, though not all of them. This repertoire shows about 29,000 clones, 90% to 95% found once; its top ten account for over 8.5%. The source of this sequence is a female patient in her fifties or sixties who had an allogeneic stem cell transplant from a related donor, so the T cells may come from the graft donor. Some clones in this sample may be carry-over from other donors' samples. This chain connects TRBV7-8 to TRBJ1-1, with TRBD1 matching 9 bases. The sequenced sample was PBMCs, obtained 100 days after allogeneic stem cell transplant. The CDR3 is CASTWDRVTEAFF. Written as DNA, the CDR3 is TGTGCCAGCACTTGGGACAGGGTCACTGAAGCTTTCTTT.